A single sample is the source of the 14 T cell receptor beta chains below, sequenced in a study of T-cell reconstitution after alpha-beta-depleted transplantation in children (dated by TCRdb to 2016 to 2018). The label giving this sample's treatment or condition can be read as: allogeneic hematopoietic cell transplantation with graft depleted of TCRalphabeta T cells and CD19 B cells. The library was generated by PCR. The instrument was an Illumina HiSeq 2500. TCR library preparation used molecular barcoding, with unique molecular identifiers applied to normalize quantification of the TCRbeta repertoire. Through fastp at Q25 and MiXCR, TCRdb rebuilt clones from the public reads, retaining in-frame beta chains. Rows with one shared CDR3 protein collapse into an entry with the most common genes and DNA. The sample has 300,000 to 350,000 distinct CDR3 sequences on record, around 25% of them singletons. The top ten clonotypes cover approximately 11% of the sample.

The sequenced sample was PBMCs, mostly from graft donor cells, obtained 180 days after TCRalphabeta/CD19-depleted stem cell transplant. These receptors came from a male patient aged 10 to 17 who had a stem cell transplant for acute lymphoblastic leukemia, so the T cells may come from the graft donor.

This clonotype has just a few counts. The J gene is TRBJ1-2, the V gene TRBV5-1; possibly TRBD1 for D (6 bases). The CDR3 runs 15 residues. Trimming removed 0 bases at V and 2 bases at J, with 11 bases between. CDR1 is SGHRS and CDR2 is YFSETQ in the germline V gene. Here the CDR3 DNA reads TGCGCCAGCAGCTTGGGAGGGGGGCGAAACTATGGCTACACCTTC. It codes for CASSLGGGRNYGYTF.

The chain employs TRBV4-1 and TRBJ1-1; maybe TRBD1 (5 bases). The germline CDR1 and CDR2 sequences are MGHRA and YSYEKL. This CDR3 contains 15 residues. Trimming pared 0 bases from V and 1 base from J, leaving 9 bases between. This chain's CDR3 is CASSQEGRGNTEAFF. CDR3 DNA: TGCGCCAGCAGCCAAGAAGGAAGGGGGAACACTGAAGCTTTCTTT.

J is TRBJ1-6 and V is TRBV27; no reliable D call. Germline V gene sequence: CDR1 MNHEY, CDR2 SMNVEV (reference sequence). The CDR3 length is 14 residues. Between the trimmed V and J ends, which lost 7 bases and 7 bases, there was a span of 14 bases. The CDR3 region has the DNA TGTGCCAGCAACTGGTCCAGGAAGAATTCACCCCTCCACTTT. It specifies CASNWSRKNSPLHF.

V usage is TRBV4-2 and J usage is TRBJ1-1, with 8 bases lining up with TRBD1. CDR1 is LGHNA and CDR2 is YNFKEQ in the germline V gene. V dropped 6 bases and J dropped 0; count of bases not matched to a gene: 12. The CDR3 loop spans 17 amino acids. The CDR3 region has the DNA TGTGCCAGCAGACCCGGGACAGGTAGTAGTATGAACACTGAAGCTTTCTTT. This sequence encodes CASRPGTGSSMNTEAFF.

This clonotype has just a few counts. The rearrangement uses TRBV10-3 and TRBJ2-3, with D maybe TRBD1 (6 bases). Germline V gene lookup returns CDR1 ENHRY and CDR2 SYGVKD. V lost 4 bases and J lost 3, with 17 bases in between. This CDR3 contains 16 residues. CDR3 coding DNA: TGTGCCATCAGTGGGAACAACCCAGGGGATACAGATACGCAGTATTTT. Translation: CAISGNNPGDTDTQYF.

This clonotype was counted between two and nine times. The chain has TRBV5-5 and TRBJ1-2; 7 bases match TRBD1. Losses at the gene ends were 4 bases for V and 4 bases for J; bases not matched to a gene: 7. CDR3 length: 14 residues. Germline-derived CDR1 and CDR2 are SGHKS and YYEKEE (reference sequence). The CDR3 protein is CASSLDRDLYGYTF. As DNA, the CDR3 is TGTGCCAGCAGCCTCGACAGGGACCTCTATGGCTACACCTTC. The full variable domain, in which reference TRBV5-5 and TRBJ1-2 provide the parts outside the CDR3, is DAGVTQSPTHLIKTRGQQVTLRCSPISGHKSVSWYQQVLGQGPQFIFQYYEKEERGRGNFPDRFSARQFPNYSSELNVNALLLGDSALYLCASSLDRDLYGYTFGSGTRLTVV.

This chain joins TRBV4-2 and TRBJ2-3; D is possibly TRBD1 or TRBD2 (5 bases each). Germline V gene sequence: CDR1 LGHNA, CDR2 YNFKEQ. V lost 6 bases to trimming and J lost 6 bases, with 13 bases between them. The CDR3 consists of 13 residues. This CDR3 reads CASRQKGTDTQYF. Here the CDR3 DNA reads TGTGCCAGCAGACAGAAGGGGACGGATACGCAGTATTTT.

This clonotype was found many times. The CDR3 coding sequence is TGTGCCAGCAGCTTTCGGACCCCCTCCTATGGCTACACCTTC. This codes for CASSFRTPSYGYTF. The chain links TRBV5-6 to TRBJ1-2; D ambiguous. V lost 2 bases and J lost 4, with 12 bases in between. Germline V gene data show CDR1 as SGHDT and CDR2 as YYEEEE. The CDR3 loop spans 14 amino acids.

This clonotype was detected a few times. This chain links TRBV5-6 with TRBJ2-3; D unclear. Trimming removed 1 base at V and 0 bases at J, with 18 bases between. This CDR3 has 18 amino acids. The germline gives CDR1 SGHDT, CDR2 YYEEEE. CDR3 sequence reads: CASSLNPVTEPSTDTQYF. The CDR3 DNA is TGTGCCAGCAGCTTGAATCCGGTTACCGAGCCTAGCACAGATACGCAGTATTTT.

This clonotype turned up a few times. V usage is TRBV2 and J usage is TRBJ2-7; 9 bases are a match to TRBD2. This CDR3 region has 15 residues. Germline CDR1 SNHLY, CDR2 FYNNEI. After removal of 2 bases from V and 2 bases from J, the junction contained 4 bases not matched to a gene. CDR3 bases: TGTGCCAGCAGTGAAAGGTCTAGCGGGGCCTACGAGCAGTACTTC. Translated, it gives CASSERSSGAYEQYF.

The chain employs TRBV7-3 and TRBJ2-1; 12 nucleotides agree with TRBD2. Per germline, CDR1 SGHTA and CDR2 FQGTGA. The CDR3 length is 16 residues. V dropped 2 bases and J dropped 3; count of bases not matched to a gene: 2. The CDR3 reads CASSLGGLAGYNEQFF. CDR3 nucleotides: TGTGCCAGCAGCTTAGGGGGACTAGCGGGCTACAATGAGCAGTTCTTC. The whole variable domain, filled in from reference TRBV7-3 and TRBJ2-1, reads GAGVSQTPSNKVTEKGKYVELRCDPISGHTALYWYRQSLGQGPEFLIYFQGTGAADDSGLPNDRFFAVRPEGSVSTLKIQRTERGDSAVYLCASSLGGLAGYNEQFFGPGTRLTVL.

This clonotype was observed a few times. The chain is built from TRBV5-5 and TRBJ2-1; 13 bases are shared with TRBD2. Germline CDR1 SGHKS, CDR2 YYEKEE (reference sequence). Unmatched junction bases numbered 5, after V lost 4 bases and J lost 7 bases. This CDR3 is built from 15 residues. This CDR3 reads CASSPGLAGLNEQFF. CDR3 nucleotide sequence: TGTGCCAGCAGCCCGGGACTAGCGGGATTAAATGAGCAGTTCTTC.

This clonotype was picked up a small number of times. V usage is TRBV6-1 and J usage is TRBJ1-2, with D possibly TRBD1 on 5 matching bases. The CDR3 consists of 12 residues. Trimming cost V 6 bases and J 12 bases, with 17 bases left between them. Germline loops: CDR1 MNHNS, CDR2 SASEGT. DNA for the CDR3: TGTGCCAGCAGCGCCGGGACGCCCGGCGACACCTTC. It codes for CASSAGTPGDTF.

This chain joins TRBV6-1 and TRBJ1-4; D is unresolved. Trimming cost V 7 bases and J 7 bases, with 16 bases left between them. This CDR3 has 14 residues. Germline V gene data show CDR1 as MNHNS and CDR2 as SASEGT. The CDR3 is CASTTNPRGEKLFF. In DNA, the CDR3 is TGTGCCAGCACCACAAATCCTCGGGGTGAAAAACTGTTTTTT.